The 29 T cell receptor beta chains in this list originate from one sample, sequenced in a study of cytomegalovirus exposure and HLA in healthy donors. The study ran its PCR with 60 Vbeta and 13 Jbeta primers. The assay was immunoSEQ multiplex PCR, and TCRdb's table has in-frame clones only and misses some. Here the sample spans some 190,000 clones, approximately 70% being singletons. Sequenced: PBMCs. The receptors come from a woman in her thirties in good health and CMV-seropositive.

V is TRBV5-5 and J is TRBJ2-1; D may be TRBD1 (8 bases). Trimming left V 2 bases short and J 5 bases short, with 14 bases between. CDR1 is SGHKS and CDR2 is YYEKEE in the germline V gene (reference sequence). This CDR3 region has 15 residues. CDR3 sequence reads: CASSLTGGGNNEQFF. DNA for the CDR3: TGTGCCAGCAGCTTAACAGGGGGGGGTAACAATGAGCAGTTCTTC.

This clone occurred once. This chain joins TRBV19 and TRBJ1-2, with D unresolved. The CDR3 has 15 residues. Trimming removed 2 bases from V and 4 bases from J, with 14 bases in between. Germline-derived CDR1 and CDR2 are LNHDA and SQIVND (reference sequence). CDR3 nucleotide sequence: TGTGCCAGTAGTATATCTCCGCACGGGAGCTATGGCTACACCTTC. Residues: CASSISPHGSYGYTF.

This clone came up a few times. V is TRBV6-1 and J is TRBJ1-2, with 9 bases that match TRBD1. The junction had 14 bases not matched to a gene; V was cut back by 9 bases and J by 6 bases. In germline, CDR1 is MNHNS, CDR2 SASEGT. There are 15 residues in the CDR3. CDR3 amino acids: CASFPPTGGKDGYTF. The CDR3 bases are TGTGCCAGTTTTCCCCCTACAGGGGGCAAAGATGGCTACACCTTC.

The genes are TRBV7-9 and TRBJ1-1; D uncertain. Trimming removed 4 bases at V and 8 bases at J, with 14 bases between. This CDR3 comprises 13 residues. The germline V gene has CDR1 SEHNR and CDR2 FQNEAQ (reference sequence). The CDR3 DNA follows: TGTGCCAGCAGCTACCTAAATGGGCAGGAAGCTTTCTTT. Encoded protein: CASSYLNGQEAFF.

The V gene is TRBV27, the J gene TRBJ2-2; D is unresolved. Between the trimmed V and J ends, which lost 3 bases and 0 bases, there was a span of 8 bases. The CDR3 has 15 amino acids. Germline-derived CDR1 and CDR2 are MNHEY and SMNVEV (reference sequence). The CDR3 reads CASSFLEANTGELFF. DNA for the CDR3: TGTGCCAGCAGTTTTCTAGAGGCGAACACCGGGGAGCTGTTTTTT.

The rearrangement joins TRBV9 to TRBJ1-2, with D possibly matching TRBD1 (5 bases). The CDR3 has 12 amino acids. The germline CDR1 and CDR2 sequences are SGDLS and YYNGEE. V was trimmed by 6 bases and J by 8 bases, leaving 14 bases between them. The CDR3 sequence: CASMGQAPGYTF. The DNA of the CDR3 is TGTGCCAGCATGGGGCAGGCCCCAGGCTACACCTTC.

V is TRBV18 and J is TRBJ2-1; 9 bases agree with TRBD2. Germline values: CDR1 KGHSH, CDR2 LQKENI. The CDR3 is 15 amino acids. Trimming cost V 1 base and J 8 bases; bases outside gene matches: 6. Here the CDR3 DNA reads TGTGCCAGCTCACCACTAAGTAGCGGGAGCGATGAGCAGTTCTTC. Translating gives CASSPLSSGSDEQFF.

The rearrangement joins TRBV28 to TRBJ2-1; TRBD2 agrees at 9 bases. This CDR3 has 13 residues. Germline V gene data show CDR1 as MDHEN and CDR2 as SYDVKM. The J segment lost 6 bases and the V segment lost 4 bases, leaving 1 base of the junction unmatched. CDR3 DNA: TGTGCCAGCAGTTGGGGACTAGCCAATGAGCAGTTCTTC. This translates into CASSWGLANEQFF. Together with reference TRBV28 and TRBJ2-1, the CDR3 gives the full variable domain: DVKVTQSSRYLVKRTGEKVFLECVQDMDHENMFWYRQDPGLGLRLIYFSYDVKMKEKGDIPEGYSVSREKKERFSLILESASTNQTSMYLCASSWGLANEQFFGPGTRLTVL.

The chain joins TRBV10-3 to TRBJ1-2; D might be TRBD1 (5 bases). CDR3 length: 14 residues. The V and J ends lost 4 bases and 2 bases respectively, with 11 bases between them. The germline CDR1 and CDR2 sequences are ENHRY and SYGVKD. The CDR3 loop reads CAISAGGSNYGYTF. The CDR3 DNA reads TGTGCCATCAGTGCCGGGGGTAGCAACTATGGCTACACCTTC.

This clone turned up a few times. The genes are TRBV28 and TRBJ2-3; 10 bases match TRBD2. After removal of 4 bases from V and 0 bases from J, the junction contained 7 bases not matched to a gene. Per the germline V gene, CDR1 is MDHEN and CDR2 is SYDVKM. The CDR3 is made up of 17 amino acids. CDR3 sequence (DNA): TGTGCCAGCAGTTCGTCCGGACTAGCGGAGAGCACAGATACGCAGTATTTT. It encodes CASSSSGLAESTDTQYF.

The V gene is TRBV2, the J gene TRBJ2-7, with D perhaps TRBD2 (5 bases). From germline, CDR1 is SNHLY and CDR2 FYNNEI. V lost 7 bases, J lost 2 bases, and 15 bases lay in between. The CDR3 has 14 residues. The CDR3 region is CASMTRAATYEQYF. The DNA of the CDR3 is TGTGCCAGCATGACGAGGGCCGCTACCTACGAGCAGTACTTC.

This clone was recorded a few times. The J gene is TRBJ2-1, the V gene TRBV19; 9 nucleotides agree with TRBD1. The germline gives CDR1 LNHDA, CDR2 SQIVND (reference sequence). The V segment lost 3 bases and the J segment 1 base; nucleotides outside the gene matches: 1. The CDR3 length is 15 residues. CDR3 nucleotides: TGTGCCAGTAGTATCGACAGGGGGTCCTACAATGAGCAGTTCTTC. The encoded protein is CASSIDRGSYNEQFF.

This chain links TRBV28 with TRBJ2-7, with 7 bases aligning to TRBD1. V shed 3 bases and J 3 bases; nucleotides not matched to a gene: 8. This CDR3 contains 15 residues. Germline values: CDR1 MDHEN, CDR2 SYDVKM. As DNA, the CDR3 is TGTGCCAGCAGTTTGCGGACAGGCCTTGACTACGAGCAGTACTTC. Translated, it gives CASSLRTGLDYEQYF.

This clone has more than one count but fewer than ten. V usage is TRBV5-1 and J usage is TRBJ2-1; TRBD2 is a possible D gene (5 bases). Germline V lookup: CDR1 SGHRS, CDR2 YFSETQ. Deletions cut 1 base from V and 10 bases from J, with 21 bases between. This CDR3 has 16 amino acids. In nucleotides, the CDR3 is TGCGCCAGCAGCTTGTCCCTACCCTCGGGGTTTAACGAGCAGTTCTTC. Translating gives CASSLSLPSGFNEQFF.

The chain carries TRBV4-1 and TRBJ2-2; weak D call: TRBD2 (5 bases). The CDR3 consists of 16 residues. The germline gives CDR1 MGHRA, CDR2 YSYEKL. The germline V and J ends were trimmed by 3 bases and 7 bases, with 18 bases remaining between them. The CDR3 spells CASSQADYPGGGELFF. The CDR3 DNA is TGCGCCAGCAGCCAGGCCGACTATCCGGGTGGCGGGGAGCTGTTTTTT.

V is TRBV10-1 and J is TRBJ2-7, with a weak D call TRBD1 (5 bases). Germline V gene data show CDR1 as WNHNN and CDR2 as SYGVQD (reference sequence). Trimming cost V 3 bases and J 4 bases, with 7 bases left between them. The CDR3 covers 12 residues. The chain's CDR3 is CASSEGEYEQYF. CDR3 in DNA: TGCGCCAGCAGTGAAGGGGAATACGAGCAGTACTTC.

This clone was seen just once. V usage is TRBV7-2 and J usage is TRBJ1-4, with a tentative D call TRBD1 (6 bases). The CDR3 covers 14 residues. CDR1 is SGHTA, CDR2 FQGNSA, per germline. V was cut by 7 bases and J by 10 bases, with 19 bases left in between. This CDR3 reads CASNPGDGTVKLFF. DNA of the CDR3: TGTGCCAGCAACCCAGGGGATGGTACAGTAAAACTGTTTTTT.

V usage is TRBV29-1 and J usage is TRBJ2-1; TRBD2 aligns across 10 bases. CDR1 and CDR2 (germline): SQVTM, ANQGSEA. V gave up 0 bases and J gave up 10 bases; unmatched junction bases: 15. The CDR3 runs to 17 residues. The CDR3 DNA reads TGCAGCGTTGAAGATCCCCTAGCGGGAGTATTTCGCGGGGAGCAGTTCTTC. It codes for CSVEDPLAGVFRGEQFF.

This chain connects TRBV4-1 to TRBJ1-3; 7 bases are shared with TRBD1. J gave up 7 bases and V 4 bases, and 13 bases lay outside the gene matches. The CDR3 is made up of 16 amino acids. CDR1 and CDR2 (germline): MGHRA, YSYEKL. Written as DNA, the CDR3 is TGCGCCAGCAGCCGCAGTACCGACAGGGCCGTTAACACCATATATTTT. This codes for CASSRSTDRAVNTIYF.

The chain has TRBV5-4 and TRBJ1-5; D is undetermined. CDR3 length: 13 residues. V was trimmed by 0 bases and J by 9 bases, leaving 10 bases between them. Germline assignment: CDR1 SGHNT and CDR2 YYREEE (reference sequence). The CDR3 nucleotides read TGTGCCAGCAGCTTGGACGGTACCCCGCCCCAGCATTTT. It specifies CASSLDGTPPQHF.

Remarks on this clone: Germline is not matched at one junction end, which may reflect a read error. The chain links TRBV28 to TRBJ2-1; no reliable D call. The germline gives CDR1 MDHEN, CDR2 SYDVKM. The CDR3 is 18 residues long. The CDR3 nucleotides read TGTGCCAGCAGTTTACTCGACGTAAGGAGAGTTACTTACAATGAGCAGCTCTTC. Protein sequence: CASSLLDVRRVTYNEQLF.

The CDR3 reads CASSVGGRYSYEQYF. In DNA, the CDR3 is TGTGCCAGCAGTGTGGGGGGGAGGTACTCCTACGAGCAGTACTTC. The chain recombines TRBV2 with TRBJ2-7; 7 positions match TRBD2. This CDR3 has 15 amino acids. With V trimmed by 4 bases and J by 0 bases, 6 bases remained unmatched. CDR1 and CDR2 (germline): SNHLY, FYNNEI.

This rearrangement joins TRBV21-1 to TRBJ1-1; the DNA was not compared with TRBD1, the D call given in the table. TRBV21-1 is deemed a pseudogene. This CDR3 contains 16 residues. The CDR3 sequence: CASSNGQGECSTEAFF. The CDR3 nucleotides are TGTGCCAGCAGCAACGGACAGGGAGAGTGTTCCACTGAAGCTTTCTTT.

In this sample, this clone turned up a few times. The gene calls are TRBV2 and TRBJ1-4, with unresolved D. Trimming removed 7 bases from V and 8 bases from J, with 23 bases in between. There are 16 residues in the CDR3. Germline loops: CDR1 SNHLY, CDR2 FYNNEI. The CDR3 region is CASTTTVREEKEKLFF. In DNA form, the CDR3 reads TGTGCCAGCACAACAACTGTAAGGGAGGAAAAGGAAAAACTGTTTTTT.

The rearrangement uses TRBV15 and TRBJ2-1; the match to TRBD2 covers 7 bases. The germline V gene has CDR1 LNHNV and CDR2 YYDKDF (reference sequence). V lost 6 bases and J lost 6; bases outside the gene matches: 17. The CDR3 is 17 residues long. In nucleotides, the CDR3 is TGTGCCACCAGTGACGGGGACGGGACTACAATTTCCAATGAGCAGTTCTTC. Encoded protein: CATSDGDGTTISNEQFF.

CDR3 bases: TGTGCCACTTCGGACAGGCCCTACTCCTACGAGCAGTACTTC. Its translation: CATSDRPYSYEQYF. The chain has TRBV19 and TRBJ2-7, with 7 bases fitting TRBD1. The CDR3 covers 14 residues. The germline gives CDR1 LNHDA, CDR2 SQIVND (reference sequence). V shed 10 bases and J 0 bases; nucleotides not matched to a gene: 9.

This clone was seen a single time. The CDR3 coding sequence is TGTGCCAGCAGTTTCGCGGGGTGGGGCACAGATACGCAGTATTTT. Translated: CASSFAGWGTDTQYF. This chain connects TRBV27 to TRBJ2-3, with TRBD2 as a possible D gene (6 bases). Per the germline V gene, CDR1 is MNHEY and CDR2 is SMNVEV (reference sequence). The V and J ends lost 3 bases and 1 base respectively, with 11 bases between them. There are 15 residues in the CDR3.

The V and J genes are TRBV5-6 and TRBJ2-1; 14 bases agree with TRBD2. Germline lookup yields CDR1 SGHDT and CDR2 YYEEEE. V lost 2 bases and J lost 5; bases outside the gene matches: 6. The length of the CDR3 is 17 residues. In DNA form, the CDR3 reads TGTGCCAGCAGCTTCACCCCGGGACTAGCGGGGGACAATGAGCAGTTCTTC. Translated, it gives CASSFTPGLAGDNEQFF.

This clone was recorded a few times. The genes are TRBV19 and TRBJ1-3; D uncertain. The germline V and J ends were trimmed by 4 bases and 4 bases, with 14 bases remaining between them. This CDR3 has 15 amino acids. CDR1 LNHDA and CDR2 SQIVND come from the germline V gene (reference sequence). The CDR3 spells CASSRRGGVGNTIYF. For the CDR3, the DNA is TGTGCCAGTAGTAGACGTGGAGGAGTCGGAAACACCATATATTTT. Full variable domain (outside the CDR3, taken from reference TRBV19 and TRBJ1-3): DGGITQSPKYLFRKEGQNVTLSCEQNLNHDAMYWYRQDPGQGLRLIYYSQIVNDFQKGDIAEGYSVSREKKESFPLTVTSAQKNPTAFYLCASSRRGGVGNTIYFGEGSWLTVV.